The entry that follows covers one T cell receptor (beta chain) sequence. Its antigen remains unidentified. TCRbeta library construction was performed incorporating unique molecular identifiers. TCRdb re-called the PCR reads with MiXCR, one entry per CDR3 protein. The sample consists of about 74,000 distinct CDR3 sequences, approximately 14% of them appearing once. The data derive from a study of T-cell reconstitution after alpha-beta-depleted transplantation in children. Broader study findings: Once a year had passed after transplant, T-cell counts and diversity came mostly from newly produced T cells.

Germline V gene sequence: CDR1 SGHRS, CDR2 YFSETQ. V lost 0 bases and J lost 8, with 11 bases in between. CDR3 length: 14 amino acids. The TCR sequence derives from a male patient aged 2-9 years who had a stem cell transplant for acute lymphoblastic leukemia, so the T cells may come from the graft donor. This chain joins TRBV5-1 and TRBJ1-4, with D hard to call. Sequenced here: PBMCs, mostly from graft donor cells, sampled 180 days after TCRalphabeta/CD19-depleted stem cell transplant. CDR3 in amino acids: CASSLGGREEKLFF. In nucleotides, the CDR3 is TGCGCCAGCAGCTTGGGGGGAAGGGAAGAAAAACTGTTTTTT. The full variable domain, in which reference TRBV5-1 and TRBJ1-4 provide the parts outside the CDR3, is KAGVTQTPRYLIKTRGQQVTLSCSPISGHRSVSWYQQTPGQGLQFLFEYFSETQRNKGNFPGRFSGRQFSNSRSEMNVSTLELGDSALYLCASSLGGREEKLFFGSGTQLSVL.